The 23 T cell receptor beta chains below all came from one sample that was sequenced in a study of T cells after yellow fever vaccination. TCRdb reprocessed the 5' RACE reads via MiXCR and lists one record per CDR3 protein. The sample has under 600,000 distinct CDR3 sequences, roughly 13% seen once. This specimen was PBMCs, taken on the day of the yellow fever booster vaccination. The receptors originated from a man aged 25-45 years who received the YFV17D yellow fever vaccine.

The gene calls are TRBV20-1 and TRBJ2-2, with unresolved D. The V gene lost 4 bases and the J gene lost 6 bases, with 21 bases spanning the gap. Germline values: CDR1 DFQATT, CDR2 SNEGSKA (reference sequence). CDR3 length: 16 amino acids. CDR3 bases: TGCAGTGCTACGGATCTAGGGAATGGGTCACCCGGGGAGCTGTTTTTT. Translation: CSATDLGNGSPGELFF.

This clonotype has at least ten counts. The chain employs TRBV5-4 and TRBJ2-5; a possible D gene is TRBD2 (6 bases). Germline loops: CDR1 SGHNT, CDR2 YYREEE (reference sequence). The ends were cut back, 3 bases at V and 2 bases at J, with 14 bases in the middle. The CDR3 totals 15 residues. The CDR3 is CASSSQRVLQETQYF. The CDR3 DNA follows: TGTGCCAGCAGCTCCCAGCGGGTATTACAAGAGACCCAGTACTTC.

This clonotype has ten or more counts. This chain uses TRBV30 with TRBJ1-5; 7 bases agree with TRBD1. CDR1 is GTSNPN and CDR2 is SVGIG in the germline V gene (reference sequence). This CDR3 comprises 13 residues. J was trimmed by 7 bases and V by 5 bases; bases with no gene match: 8. CDR3 DNA: TGTGCCTGGGAGACAGGGTTTCAGCAGCCCCAGCATTTT. Residues: CAWETGFQQPQHF.

The CDR3 DNA is TGTGCTAGTGGTTTAGGCAATCAGCCCCAGCATTTT. This translates into CASGLGNQPQHF. The genes are TRBV12-5 and TRBJ1-5; D remains unclear. Trimming stripped 3 bases from V and 2 bases from J, with 2 bases between. This CDR3 has 12 residues. Per germline, CDR1 LGHNT and CDR2 FRNRAP.

The gene calls are TRBV20-1 and TRBJ2-1, with D tentatively TRBD1 (6 bases). The CDR3 is made up of 16 amino acids. Trimming left V 0 bases short and J 5 bases short, with 17 bases between. Germline V lookup: CDR1 DFQATT, CDR2 SNEGSKA (reference sequence). DNA for the CDR3: TGCAGTGCTAGAGATCACGGCAGGGGAGTCCACAATGAGCAGTTCTTC. Its protein is CSARDHGRGVHNEQFF.

V is TRBV19 and J is TRBJ1-5; D gene uncertain. The CDR3 sequence is 13 residues long. Between the trimmed V and J ends, which lost 7 bases and 5 bases, there was a span of 12 bases. CDR1 LNHDA and CDR2 SQIVND come from the germline V gene (reference sequence). CDR3 in amino acids: CASKVGSDQPQHF. CDR3 DNA sequence: TGTGCCAGTAAGGTGGGAAGCGATCAGCCCCAGCATTTT.

The rearrangement links TRBV20-1 to TRBJ2-7; 9 nucleotides align to TRBD2. Germline V lookup: CDR1 DFQATT, CDR2 SNEGSKA (reference sequence). Losses at the gene ends were 5 bases for V and 5 bases for J; bases not matched to a gene: 13. This CDR3 spans 15 amino acids. The CDR3 DNA reads as TGCAGTGCTCCTACGAGTAGCGGGAGTTCGAACGAGCAGTACTTC. Translated: CSAPTSSGSSNEQYF.

V gene TRBV7-9 combines with J gene TRBJ2-7, with TRBD1 matching 10 bases. With V trimmed by 5 bases and J by 2 bases, 6 bases remained unmatched. Germline CDR1 reads SEHNR; CDR2 reads FQNEAQ (reference sequence). The CDR3 length is 15 residues. CDR3 sequence: CASSQIGTGAYEQYF. CDR3 coding DNA: TGTGCCAGCAGCCAAATCGGGACAGGGGCCTACGAGCAGTACTTC.

The V and J genes are TRBV19 and TRBJ2-2; no clear D gene. This CDR3 spans 13 amino acids. Germline V gene sequence: CDR1 LNHDA, CDR2 SQIVND (reference sequence). Deletions cut 1 base from V and 3 bases from J, with 3 bases between. CDR3 sequence: CASSIAYTGELFF. In DNA form, the CDR3 reads TGTGCCAGTAGTATAGCCTACACCGGGGAGCTGTTTTTT. Variable domain in full (rest from reference TRBV19 and TRBJ2-2): DGGITQSPKYLFRKEGQNVTLSCEQNLNHDAMYWYRQDPGQGLRLIYYSQIVNDFQKGDIAEGYSVSREKKESFPLTVTSAQKNPTAFYLCASSIAYTGELFFGEGSRLTVL.

This chain connects TRBV12-3 or TRBV12-4 to TRBJ1-2; TRBD1 might be the D (5 bases). V was trimmed by 5 bases and J by 4 bases, leaving 17 bases between them. This CDR3 region has 15 residues. The CDR3 sequence is CASSPTPGPLYGYTF. The DNA for the CDR3 is TGTGCCAGCAGTCCGACACCGGGACCCCTCTATGGCTACACCTTC.

This clonotype was recorded a few times. The chain employs TRBV25-1 and TRBJ2-7, with D uncertain. There are 11 residues in the CDR3. V shed 11 bases and J shed 4 bases, with 12 bases lying between them. In germline, CDR1 is MGHDK, CDR2 SYGVNS. The CDR3 protein is CAGSTPYEQYF. CDR3 in DNA: TGTGCCGGGTCGACACCGTACGAGCAGTACTTC.

This clonotype has more than one count but fewer than ten. V usage is TRBV6-1 and J usage is TRBJ2-4; 7 bases map to TRBD1. V shed 6 bases and J 10 bases; nucleotides not matched to a gene: 15. Germline-derived CDR1 and CDR2 are MNHNS and SASEGT. The CDR3 totals 15 residues. The CDR3 DNA follows: TGTGCCAGCAGAAGAAGCTCGGGACAGAGATTTATTCAGTACTTC. The encoded protein is CASRRSSGQRFIQYF.

This clonotype was seen at least ten times. The chain employs TRBV28 and TRBJ2-3; a possible D gene is TRBD2 (5 bases). CDR1 is MDHEN and CDR2 is SYDVKM in the germline V gene. V was clipped by 7 bases and J by 6 bases, with 17 bases between them. CDR3 length equals 14 residues. The CDR3 DNA reads as TGTGCCAGCACCAAGGAGAGTAAGCGGGATACGCAGTATTTT. This translates into CASTKESKRDTQYF.

This clonotype has a handful of counts. This sequence joins TRBV7-2 and TRBJ2-1, with no clear D. V shed 4 bases and J shed 3 bases, with 19 bases lying between them. This CDR3 region has 17 residues. CDR1 is SGHTA and CDR2 is FQGNSA in the germline V gene. The CDR3 DNA reads as TGTGCCAGCAGCTCCCTCCCGTTTAACCCATTCTACAATGAGCAGTTCTTC. This translates into CASSSLPFNPFYNEQFF.

This clonotype came up a few times. The chain carries TRBV7-2 and TRBJ2-1; D gene unclear. The CDR3 is made up of 14 amino acids. Per the germline V gene, CDR1 is SGHTA and CDR2 is FQGNSA. V lost 5 bases to trimming and J lost 4 bases, with 12 bases between them. CDR3 loop: CASSPFVSYNEQFF. The CDR3 DNA reads TGTGCCAGCAGCCCCTTTGTGTCTTACAATGAGCAGTTCTTC.

The rearrangement joins TRBV11-2 to TRBJ2-1; 11 bases line up with TRBD1. The germline V gene has CDR1 SGHAT and CDR2 FQNNGV. This CDR3 contains 17 residues. The V segment lost 5 bases and the J segment 7 bases; nucleotides outside the gene matches: 13. The CDR3 DNA reads as TGTGCCAGCAGCCCCCCCCTCGGGACAGGGGGTACAAATGAGCAGTTCTTC. This codes for CASSPPLGTGGTNEQFF.

This clonotype has just a few counts. This rearrangement joins TRBV4-3 to TRBJ1-1, with 7 bases matching TRBD1. This CDR3 contains 15 residues. CDR1 is LGHNA and CDR2 is YSLEER in the germline V gene. V was pared by 4 bases and J by 1 base, with 6 bases of the junction left unmatched. The CDR3 nucleotides are TGCGCCAGCAGCCGAGGGACAGCTTCGAACACTGAAGCTTTCTTT. Amino acid sequence: CASSRGTASNTEAFF.

This clonotype showed up just a few times. The chain recombines TRBV7-9 with TRBJ1-1; 9 nucleotides align to TRBD1. Germline V lookup: CDR1 SEHNR, CDR2 FQNEAQ (reference sequence). V lost 4 bases to trimming and J lost 1 base; unmatched junction nucleotides: 4. CDR3 size: 15 residues. DNA of the CDR3: TGTGCCAGCAGCTCGGGACAGGGAAGGAACACTGAAGCTTTCTTT. Translated, it gives CASSSGQGRNTEAFF.

This sequence joins TRBV24-1 and TRBJ2-2, with D tentatively TRBD1 (6 bases). V was shortened by 3 bases and J by 4 bases, with 14 bases between the two germline ends. This CDR3 spans 16 amino acids. The germline V gene has CDR1 KGHDR and CDR2 SFDVKD. The CDR3 DNA follows: TGTGCCACCAGTGATCCCACAGGGTCGGGCACCGGGGAGCTGTTTTTT. Protein sequence: CATSDPTGSGTGELFF.

This clonotype was detected ten times or more. The V and J genes are TRBV9 and TRBJ2-1, with a tentative D call TRBD2 (6 bases). V gave up 3 bases and J gave up 6 bases, with 16 bases separating them. The CDR3 totals 15 residues. The germline V gene encodes CDR1 SGDLS and CDR2 YYNGEE. CDR3 residues: CASSGLADPPNEQFF. DNA of the CDR3: TGTGCCAGCAGCGGATTAGCGGACCCTCCCAATGAGCAGTTCTTC. The whole variable domain, remainder taken from reference TRBV9 and TRBJ2-1, is DSGVTQTPKHLITATGQRVTLRCSPRSGDLSVYWYQQSLDQGLQFLIQYYNGEERAKGNILERFSAQQFPDLHSELNLSSLELGDSALYFCASSGLADPPNEQFFGPGTRLTVL.

V is TRBV14 and J is TRBJ2-7, with D tentatively TRBD2 (6 bases). With 3 bases removed from V and 6 bases from J, the gap between germline ends came to 15 bases. The CDR3 sequence is 14 residues long. The germline CDR1 and CDR2 sequences are SGHDN and FVKESK. The CDR3 DNA reads TGTGCCAGCAGCCAGAAGACTAGGCAAGCCGAGCAGTACTTC. This gives the protein CASSQKTRQAEQYF.

This clonotype was seen at least ten times. The V gene is TRBV10-3, the J gene TRBJ1-1; TRBD1 is a possible D gene (5 bases). The ends were cut back, 0 bases at V and 3 bases at J, with 8 bases in the middle. The CDR3 runs 14 residues. The germline gives CDR1 ENHRY, CDR2 SYGVKD. The CDR3 nucleotides read TGTGCCATCAGTGAGTCCCGGGACTACACTGAAGCTTTCTTT. It yields the protein CAISESRDYTEAFF.

The CDR3 nucleotides are TGTGCCACCAGGTCAGGGACTGGGGCCAACGTCCTGACTTTC. Translation gives CATRSGTGANVLTF. The rearrangement uses TRBV15 and TRBJ2-6; TRBD1 might be the D (5 bases). This CDR3 contains 14 residues. The V and J ends lost 6 bases and 2 bases respectively, with 8 bases between them. The V gene's germline CDR1 is LNHNV and CDR2 YYDKDF (reference sequence).